This record concerns one TCR beta chain sequence. Its recognized antigen is unknown. No base quality information exists; no much larger clone differs at one position. TCRbeta CDR3 regions were amplified from genomic DNA using the immunoSEQ Assay, a bias-controlled multiplex PCR. Per the original workflow: The number of nucleated cells in each sample was estimated by amplification of reference gene primers within the assay. To quantify the absolute abundance of each unique TCRbeta CDR3 rearrangement, sequence reads were collapsed and filtered. For each sample, productive Simpson clonality was calculated as the square root of Simpson's diversity index across productive rearrangements. Entries here come from immuneACCESS through TCRdb and include only in-frame sequences with V and J called. Some clones fail to appear in such tables; in the studies checked, an unresolved V gene covers under half of the shortfall, and the cause of the remainder is unknown. That table gives V, J and clone size, and the DNA gave D and trimming. This sample holds 200,000 to 300,000 clones; 83% were observed only once. The leading ten clones occupy approximately 3.8% of the sample.

V is shortened by 5 bases, J by 0 bases, and the region joining them spans 19 bases. In the germline V gene, CDR1 corresponds to SGHAT and CDR2 to FQNNGV. The CDR3 runs 17 amino acids, cysteine and phenylalanine included. The only DNA kept is the CDR3, 51 bases in frame from the first base. Participants in the prospective study were aged roughly 18 to 95 years, lived in about two dozen United States geographic areas, and enrolled through a virtual design. In the prospective study, cohorts were assigned on the basis of participant-reported clinical history obtained from a screening survey and a study questionnaire. Exposed participants were defined as having been in contact with someone with a PCR-confirmed or clinician-diagnosed COVID-19 case within 2 weeks of study entry. In the prospective study, mobile phlebotomists collected whole blood, serum and a nasopharyngeal or oropharyngeal swab from each participant. Participants in the prospective study had the option to provide additional blood draws and questionnaires over a roughly 2-month period. Before DNA extraction, blood samples from the prospective study were shipped at room temperature or frozen.

This record belongs to a study of blood T cell repertoires in COVID-19 (dated by TCRdb to about 2020). Some background on the complete study: Collaborator samples came from the United States, Italy and Spain and covered acute and convalescent phases of COVID-19. Sample metadata almost always included a de-identified subject ID, COVID-19 status, age in years and sex. Where available, HLA class I and class II types were taken from metadata supplied by the sample provider and were not determined by assay-based typing. Subjects who had been exposed to COVID-19, were actively infected with it, or had recovered from it provided the deeply sampled blood TCRbeta repertoires that made up the dataset. The material from the prospective study consisted of cDNA or gDNA derived from T cells, B-cell-depleted T cells, or PBMCs. The repertoires were made available in a free public database intended to serve as a resource for research on the immune response to SARS-CoV-2. The samples were drawn from the first 160 participants of the ongoing ImmuneRACE study and from 1,254 subjects provided by 6 global collaborators. Overall study results and their limits: The quantity of clinical and demographic metadata differed by source and by participant and was supplied without curation.

The sequence was obtained from a woman in her forties who had been exposed to COVID-19. The sequenced material came from PBMCs or T cells enriched from blood (not recorded which). Recombination connected TRBV11-2 to TRBJ1-1; the D segment cannot be called with confidence. The DNA sequence reads TGTGCCAGCAGCCCCCTTCTCTCAGTGCTCATGAACACTGAAGCTTTCTTT. The encoded protein is CASSPLLSVLMNTEAFF.